This paragraph reports one T cell receptor beta chain. Antigen: not known. Time point meaning: persistent/refractory GD, antithyroid drugs over 5 years with positive TRAb. Isolated PBMC RNA provided the starting material for the TCR library. As a group, patients came from one endocrinology department in Xi'an, China. The TCR beta library used iRepertoire HTBI primers with Arm-PCR amplification of CDR3. A single record per CDR3 protein comes from TCRdb applying MiXCR to the multiplex PCR reads. Of 350,000 to 450,000 distinct CDR3 sequences listed, roughly 20% are singletons. The record originates from a study of regulatory T cells in long-lasting Graves disease. Points from the study as a whole: For persistent Graves' patients, TCR diversity was lower than for newly diagnosed ones.

The clonotype originates from a female donor with Graves disease. The source material was peripheral blood mononuclear cells (PBMCs), sampled when the disease was refractory, from a patient treated with antithyroid drugs.

CDR3 sequence (DNA): TGTGCCAGTAGCGAGGGACTAGCGGCCTACGAGCAGTACTTC. Translation: CASSEGLAAYEQYF. The chain links TRBV19 to TRBJ2-7, with 11 bases identical to TRBD2. V shed 6 bases, J shed 2 bases, and the junction held 3 bases outside the gene matches. Germline CDR1 reads LNHDA; CDR2 reads SQIVND (reference sequence). The CDR3 spans 14 residues.